The 8 T cell receptor beta chains given below trace back to one sample, sequenced in a study of blood T cell repertoires in COVID-19. Method: immunoSEQ multiplex PCR; TCRdb's copy keeps in-frame clones and lacks some. The sample records about 30,000 clones, roughly 87% being singletons. What was sequenced was peripheral blood. These receptors were obtained from a human donor in a cohort sampled during active COVID-19.

This clone was found once. This chain joins TRBV5-6 and TRBJ2-3, with D possibly matching TRBD1 (6 bases). CDR3 size: 16 residues. Per germline, CDR1 SGHDT and CDR2 YYEEEE. V dropped 1 base and J dropped 1 base, with 13 bases sitting between them. CDR3 nucleotide sequence: TGTGCCAGCAGCTTGTTGGGTGCAGGGGGCACAGATACGCAGTATTTT. Translated: CASSLLGAGGTDTQYF.

The V call is TRBV28, the J call TRBJ1-2; 7 bases align to TRBD1. The CDR3 is made up of 14 amino acids. The V gene end was trimmed by 5 bases and the J gene end by 4 bases; junction bases not matched to a gene: 7. CDR1 MDHEN and CDR2 SYDVKM come from the germline V gene. The CDR3 bases are TGTGCCAGCAGTCGACAGGGCCGTGGCTATGGCTACACCTTC. The encoded protein is CASSRQGRGYGYTF.

The gene calls are TRBV5-1 and TRBJ1-1; D might be TRBD1 (5 bases). There are 14 residues in the CDR3. Trimming shortened V by 1 base and J by 2 bases, and 9 bases separated the two germline ends. Per germline, CDR1 SGHRS and CDR2 YFSETQ. CDR3 residues: CASSLQRGNTEAFF. In DNA, the CDR3 is TGCGCCAGCAGCTTGCAAAGGGGTAACACTGAAGCTTTCTTT.

The V gene is TRBV11-2, the J gene TRBJ2-7, with 8 positions matching TRBD1. The V gene's germline CDR1 is SGHAT and CDR2 FQNNGV. V dropped 5 bases and J dropped 0; count of bases not matched to a gene: 3. This CDR3 region has 14 residues. CDR3 amino acids: CASSRTGTSYEQYF. The CDR3 region has the DNA TGTGCCAGCAGCCGGACAGGGACCTCCTACGAGCAGTACTTC.

V is TRBV6-5 and J is TRBJ2-5; TRBD2 agrees at 7 bases. The length of the CDR3 is 14 residues. After removal of 2 bases from V and 3 bases from J, the junction contained 3 bases not matched to a gene. Germline-derived CDR1 and CDR2 are MNHEY and SVGAGI. This CDR3 reads CASSYGAGEETQYF. The CDR3 DNA is TGTGCCAGCAGTTACGGCGCGGGGGAAGAGACCCAGTACTTC.

The chain links TRBV2 to TRBJ2-5; 13 bases agree with TRBD2. Germline V gene lookup returns CDR1 SNHLY and CDR2 FYNNEI. With 5 bases clipped from V and 6 bases from J, the junction kept 3 bases outside the gene matches. The CDR3 totals 14 residues. CDR3 sequence: CASSRTSGGKTQYF. CDR3 DNA: TGTGCCAGCAGTCGGACTAGCGGGGGAAAGACCCAGTACTTC.

This chain connects TRBV2 to TRBJ1-2; weak D call: TRBD1 (6 bases). There are 13 residues in the CDR3. Per the germline V gene, CDR1 is SNHLY and CDR2 is FYNNEI. V lost 6 bases and J 2 bases, leaving 10 bases between the germline ends. CDR3 sequence: CASRDSLNYGYTF. The DNA of the CDR3 is TGTGCCAGCAGGGACAGCCTAAACTATGGCTACACCTTC.

The rearrangement joins TRBV28 to TRBJ2-3, with TRBD1 matching over 8 bases. This CDR3 region has 15 residues. The trim removed 6 bases at V and 2 bases at J, leaving 7 bases unmatched. The germline V gene has CDR1 MDHEN and CDR2 SYDVKM. The CDR3 spells CASSGGQGPTDTQYF. For the CDR3, the DNA is TGTGCCAGCAGCGGCGGACAGGGCCCCACAGATACGCAGTATTTT.